This T cell receptor (beta chain) derives from a study of Graves' ophthalmopathy and Graves' hyperthyroidism. From RNA, the CDR3 regions of TCR beta chains were amplified and sequenced. RT-PCR in the first round used HTBI primers; a second-round multiplex PCR followed. In TCRdb, the multiplex PCR reads were re-called with MiXCR into one record per CDR3 protein. The sample shows 740,000 or so distinct CDR3 sequences, 35% to 50% of them seen only once. The CDR3 covers 15 residues. The ends lost 5 bases at V and 4 bases at J; junction bases unmatched: 10. Looked up from germline, CDR1 is SEHNR and CDR2 is FQNEAQ (reference sequence). This clonotype appeared many times.

The chain carries TRBV7-9 and TRBJ1-2; 7 nucleotides match TRBD1. The sequencing sample was made of peripheral blood. This clonotype was obtained from an adult man with Graves' ophthalmopathy. The CDR3 DNA follows: TGTGCCAGCAGCCCTACAGGGGACTTTGGCTATGGCTACACCTTC. Translation gives CASSPTGDFGYGYTF.